This T cell receptor (beta chain) was sequenced in a study of cytotoxic CD8 clonotypes in ibrutinib-treated CLL. Sequenced by immunoSEQ multiplex PCR; TCRdb stores in-frame clones only, minus some. Of around 330,000 clones in the sample, 67% are singletons; the top ten hold 6% to 6.5%. Broader study findings: Clonality, elevated at ibrutinib response, dropped back toward baseline at progression. Public clonotypes occurred uncommonly; on treatment, they contracted or remained stable.

This clone came up a few times. Its specificity is unknown. Germline-derived CDR1 and CDR2 are SGHVS and FNYEAQ. This CDR3 has 15 amino acids. V was pared by 0 bases and J by 0 bases, with 8 bases between. This rearrangement joins TRBV7-6 to TRBJ1-1; D is ambiguous. The sequenced sample was PBMCs, obtained after 36 months of ibrutinib treatment. The receptor was derived from a human donor with chronic lymphocytic leukemia. The CDR3 sequence: CASSLAGALNTEAFF. The CDR3 DNA sequence: TGTGCCAGCAGCTTAGCGGGAGCCCTGAACACTGAAGCTTTCTTT.